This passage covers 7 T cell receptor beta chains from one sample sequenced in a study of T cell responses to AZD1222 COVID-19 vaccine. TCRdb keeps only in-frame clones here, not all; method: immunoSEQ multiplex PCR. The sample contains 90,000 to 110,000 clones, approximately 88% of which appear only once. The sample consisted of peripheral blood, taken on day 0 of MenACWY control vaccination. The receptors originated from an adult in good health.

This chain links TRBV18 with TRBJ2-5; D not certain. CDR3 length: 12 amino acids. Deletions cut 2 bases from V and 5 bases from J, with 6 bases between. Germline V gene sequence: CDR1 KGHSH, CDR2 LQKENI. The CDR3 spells CASSPGDETQYF. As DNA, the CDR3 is TGTGCCAGCTCACCAGGGGATGAGACCCAGTACTTC. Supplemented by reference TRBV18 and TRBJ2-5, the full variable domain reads NAGVMQNPRHLVRRRGQEARLRCSPMKGHSHVYWYRQLPEEGLKFMVYLQKENIIDESGMPKERFSAEFPKEGPSILRIQQVVRGDSAAYFCASSPGDETQYFGPGTRLLVL.

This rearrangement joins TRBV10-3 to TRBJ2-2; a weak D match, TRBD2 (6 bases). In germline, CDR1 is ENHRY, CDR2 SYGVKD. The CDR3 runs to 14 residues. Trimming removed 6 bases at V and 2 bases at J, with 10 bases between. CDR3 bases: TGTGCCATCAGGGGCGGGGATAACACCGGGGAGCTGTTTTTT. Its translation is CAIRGGDNTGELFF.

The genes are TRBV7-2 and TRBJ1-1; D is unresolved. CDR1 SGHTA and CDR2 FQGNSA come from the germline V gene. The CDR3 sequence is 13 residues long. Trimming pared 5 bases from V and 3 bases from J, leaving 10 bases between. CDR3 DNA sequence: TGTGCCAGCAGCCCCCAATTTGACACTGAAGCTTTCTTT. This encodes CASSPQFDTEAFF.

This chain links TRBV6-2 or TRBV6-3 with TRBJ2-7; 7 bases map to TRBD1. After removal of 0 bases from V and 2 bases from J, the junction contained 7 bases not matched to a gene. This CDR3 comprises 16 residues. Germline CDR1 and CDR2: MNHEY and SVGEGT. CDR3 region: CASSYSRRGSPYEQYF. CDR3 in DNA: TGTGCCAGCAGTTACTCCCGCAGGGGGAGTCCCTACGAGCAGTACTTC.

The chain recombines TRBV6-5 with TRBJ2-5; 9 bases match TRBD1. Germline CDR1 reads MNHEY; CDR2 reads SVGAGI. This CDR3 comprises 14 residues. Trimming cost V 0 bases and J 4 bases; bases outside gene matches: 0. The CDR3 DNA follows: TGTGCCAGCAGTTACTCGGACAGGGGAGAGACCCAGTACTTC. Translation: CASSYSDRGETQYF.

The CDR3 DNA follows: TGTGCCAGCAGCCTTGACCTAAACACTGAAGCTTTCTTT. It encodes CASSLDLNTEAFF. The rearrangement links TRBV5-4 to TRBJ1-1, with D unresolved. Deletions cut 4 bases from V and 2 bases from J, with 9 bases between. Per germline, CDR1 SGHNT and CDR2 YYREEE (reference sequence). This CDR3 region has 13 residues.

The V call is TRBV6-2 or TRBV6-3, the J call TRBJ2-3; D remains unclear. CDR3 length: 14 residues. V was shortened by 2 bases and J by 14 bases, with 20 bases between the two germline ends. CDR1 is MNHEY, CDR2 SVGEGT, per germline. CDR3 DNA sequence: TGTGCCAGCAGTTACGACCATTCGCTTCGGACGGGGTATTTT. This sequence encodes CASSYDHSLRTGYF.